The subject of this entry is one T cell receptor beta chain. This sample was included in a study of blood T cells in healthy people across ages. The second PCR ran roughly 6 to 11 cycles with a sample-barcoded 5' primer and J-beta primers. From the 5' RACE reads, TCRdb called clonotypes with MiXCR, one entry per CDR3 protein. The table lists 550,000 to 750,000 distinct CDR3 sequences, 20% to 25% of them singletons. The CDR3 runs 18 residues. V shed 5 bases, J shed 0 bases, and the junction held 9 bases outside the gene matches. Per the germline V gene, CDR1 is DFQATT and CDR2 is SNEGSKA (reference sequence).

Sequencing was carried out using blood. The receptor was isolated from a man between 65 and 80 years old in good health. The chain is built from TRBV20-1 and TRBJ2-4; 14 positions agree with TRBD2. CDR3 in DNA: TGCAGTGCTGGGGGACTAGCGGGAGCTGAACTAGCCAAAAACATTCAGTACTTC. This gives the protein CSAGGLAGAELAKNIQYF.